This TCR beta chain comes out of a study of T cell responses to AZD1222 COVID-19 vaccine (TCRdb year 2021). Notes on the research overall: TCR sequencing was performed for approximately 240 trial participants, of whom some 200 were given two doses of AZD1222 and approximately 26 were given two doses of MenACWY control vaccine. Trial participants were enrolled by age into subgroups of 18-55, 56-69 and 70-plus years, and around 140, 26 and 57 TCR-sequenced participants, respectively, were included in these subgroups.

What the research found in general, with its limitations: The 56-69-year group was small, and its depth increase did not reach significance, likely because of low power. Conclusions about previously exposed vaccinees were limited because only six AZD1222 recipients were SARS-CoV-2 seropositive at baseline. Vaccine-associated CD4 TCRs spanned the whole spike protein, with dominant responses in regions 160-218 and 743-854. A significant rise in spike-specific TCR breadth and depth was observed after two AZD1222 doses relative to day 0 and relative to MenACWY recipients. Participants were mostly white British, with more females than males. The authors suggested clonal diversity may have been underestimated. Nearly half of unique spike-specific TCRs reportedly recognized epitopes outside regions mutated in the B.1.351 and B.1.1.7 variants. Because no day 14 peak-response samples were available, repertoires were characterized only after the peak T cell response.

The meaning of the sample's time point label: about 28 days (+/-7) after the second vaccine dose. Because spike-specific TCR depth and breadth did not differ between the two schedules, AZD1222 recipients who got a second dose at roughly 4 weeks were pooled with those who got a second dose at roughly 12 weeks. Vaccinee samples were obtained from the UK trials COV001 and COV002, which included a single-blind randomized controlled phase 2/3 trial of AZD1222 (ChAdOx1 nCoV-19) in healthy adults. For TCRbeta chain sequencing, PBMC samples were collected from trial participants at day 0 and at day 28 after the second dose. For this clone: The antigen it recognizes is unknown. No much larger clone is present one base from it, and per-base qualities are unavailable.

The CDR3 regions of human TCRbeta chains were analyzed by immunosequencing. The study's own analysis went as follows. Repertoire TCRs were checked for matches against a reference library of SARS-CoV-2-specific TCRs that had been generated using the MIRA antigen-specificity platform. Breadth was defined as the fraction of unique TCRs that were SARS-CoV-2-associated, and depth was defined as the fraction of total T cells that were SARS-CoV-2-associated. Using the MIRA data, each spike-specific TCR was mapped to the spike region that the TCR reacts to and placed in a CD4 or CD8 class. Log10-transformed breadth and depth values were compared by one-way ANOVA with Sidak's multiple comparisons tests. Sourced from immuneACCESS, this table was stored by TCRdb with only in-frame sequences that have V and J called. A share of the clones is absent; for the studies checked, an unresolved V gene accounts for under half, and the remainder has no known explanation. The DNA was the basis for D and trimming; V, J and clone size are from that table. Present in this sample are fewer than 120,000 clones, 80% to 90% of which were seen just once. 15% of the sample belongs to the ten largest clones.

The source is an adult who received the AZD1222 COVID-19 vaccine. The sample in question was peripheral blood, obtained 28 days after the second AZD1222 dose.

The DNA sequence follows: TGTGCCAGCAGCTTAGACGTCGGCTACACCGGGGAGCTGTTTTTT. Its translation reads: CASSLDVGYTGELFF. The chain was built from TRBV11-3 and TRBJ2-2; no D segment can be confidently identified. The germline ends are 8 bases apart after V is trimmed by 0 bases and J by 3 bases. From the cysteine up to the phenylalanine, the CDR3 has a length of 15 residues. Left in the record is the CDR3 DNA by itself, 45 bases read in frame from the first base. Sequences SGHNT (CDR1) and YENEEA (CDR2) are obtained from the germline V gene.